The next 27 T cell receptor beta chains were all read from a single sample in a study of OX40 agonist ivuxolimab in advanced cancers. The table came from immunoSEQ multiplex PCR; TCRdb's copy has only in-frame clones and leaves some out. The sample contains tens of thousands of clones, around 87% of which appear only once. The specimen was CD4+ or CD8+ T cells sorted from blood, collected in a trial of the OX40 agonist ivuxolimab. All receptors derive from an adult with an advanced solid tumor such as melanoma, head and neck, liver or kidney cancer.

This chain connects TRBV14 to TRBJ1-5; D gene uncertain. This CDR3 has 13 amino acids. The V and J ends lost 3 bases and 9 bases respectively, with 12 bases between them. Germline CDR1 SGHDN, CDR2 FVKESK. The CDR3 reads CASSHVPRRPQHF. The CDR3 DNA reads as TGTGCCAGCAGCCACGTCCCCAGAAGGCCCCAGCATTTT.

This chain uses TRBV6-5 with TRBJ2-3; D is possibly TRBD1 or TRBD2 (6 bases each). CDR3 size: 15 residues. Germline V CDR1 and CDR2: MNHEY, SVGAGI. V gave up 0 bases and J gave up 10 bases, with 17 bases separating them. For the CDR3, the DNA is TGTGCCAGCAGTTACTCAGAACAGGGACTCCTACCGCAGTATTTT. Translating gives CASSYSEQGLLPQYF.

The chain employs TRBV15 and TRBJ2-1, with TRBD2 matching over 9 bases. This CDR3 has 18 amino acids. Losses at the gene ends were 6 bases for V and 0 bases for J; bases not matched to a gene: 12. Germline-derived CDR1 and CDR2 are LNHNV and YYDKDF (reference sequence). CDR3 in DNA: TGTGCCACCAGGCGGGGGGGTACCCCAACCAGCTCCTACAATGAGCAGTTCTTC. It is translated as CATRRGGTPTSSYNEQFF.

This clone was detected only a few times. The chain combines TRBV27 with TRBJ1-1, with D possibly TRBD1 on 5 matching bases. The CDR3 has 15 residues. V was cut by 5 bases and J by 0 bases, with 13 bases left in between. The V gene's germline CDR1 is MNHEY and CDR2 SMNVEV (reference sequence). CDR3 loop: CASSPRGGMNTEAFF. CDR3 DNA: TGTGCCAGCAGTCCTCGTGGGGGAATGAACACTGAAGCTTTCTTT.

V usage is TRBV2 and J usage is TRBJ1-1, with D uncertain. Trimming removed 6 bases from V and 1 base from J, with 12 bases in between. This CDR3 has 14 amino acids. Germline values: CDR1 SNHLY, CDR2 FYNNEI. CDR3 in amino acids: CASSLEWGNTEAFF. Written as DNA, the CDR3 is TGTGCCAGCAGCCTCGAGTGGGGGAACACTGAAGCTTTCTTT.

The rearrangement joins TRBV25-1 to TRBJ2-3; 9 bases align to TRBD1. The CDR3 runs 14 residues. The J segment lost 4 bases and the V segment lost 6 bases, leaving 5 bases of the junction unmatched. Germline values: CDR1 MGHDK, CDR2 SYGVNS. CDR3: CASRPGQGADTQYF. The CDR3 nucleotides are TGTGCCAGCAGACCGGGACAGGGTGCAGATACGCAGTATTTT.

The V and J genes are TRBV7-9 and TRBJ1-1, with a weak D call TRBD1 (6 bases). The CDR3 runs to 14 residues. Trimming cost V 8 bases and J 4 bases, with 17 bases left between them. Germline CDR1 reads SEHNR; CDR2 reads FQNEAQ (reference sequence). CDR3 loop: CASDRGGTGTEAFF. CDR3 in DNA: TGTGCCAGCGACCGAGGGGGAACCGGCACTGAAGCTTTCTTT.

The V and J genes are TRBV5-1 and TRBJ1-2; a possible D gene is TRBD1 (5 bases). The length of the CDR3 is 15 residues. V lost 0 bases and J lost 0, with 9 bases in between. The germline CDR1 and CDR2 sequences are SGHRS and YFSETQ. CDR3 DNA sequence: TGCGCCAGCAGCTTGGTGGGGGGAACTAACTATGGCTACACCTTC. The encoded protein is CASSLVGGTNYGYTF. Using reference TRBV5-1 and TRBJ1-2 for the parts outside the CDR3, the full variable domain is KAGVTQTPRYLIKTRGQQVTLSCSPISGHRSVSWYQQTPGQGLQFLFEYFSETQRNKGNFPGRFSGRQFSNSRSEMNVSTLELGDSALYLCASSLVGGTNYGYTFGSGTRLTVV.

This chain links TRBV6-5 with TRBJ1-1; TRBD1 is a possible D gene (5 bases). This CDR3 region has 14 residues. With 2 bases removed from V and 2 bases from J, the gap between germline ends came to 9 bases. Germline CDR1 and CDR2: MNHEY and SVGAGI. The CDR3 loop is CASSYPGSNTEAFF. CDR3 DNA: TGTGCCAGCAGTTACCCAGGGAGTAACACTGAAGCTTTCTTT.

DNA for the CDR3: TGTGCCAGCAGACCTACAGGGGATCGGGATGAAGCTTTCTTT. It translates to CASRPTGDRDEAFF. J is TRBJ1-1 and V is TRBV28; 7 bases match TRBD1. Germline V gene data show CDR1 as MDHEN and CDR2 as SYDVKM. CDR3 length: 14 amino acids. Trimming at V came to 6 bases and at J to 7 bases, leaving 11 bases not matched to a gene.

This clone was picked up a small number of times. This chain uses TRBV18 with TRBJ1-5, with D possibly being TRBD1 (5 bases). The CDR3 contains 19 residues. Trimming removed 6 bases from V and 0 bases from J, with 24 bases in between. Germline V CDR1 and CDR2: KGHSH, LQKENI. The CDR3 coding sequence is TGTGCCAGCTCGCACCATGTGGTCTCTGAGGGGAATAGCAATCAGCCCCAGCATTTT. It is translated as CASSHHVVSEGNSNQPQHF.

This chain connects TRBV6-1 to TRBJ1-1; D remains ambiguous. CDR1 MNHNS and CDR2 SASEGT come from the germline V gene. Trimming took 1 base from V and 4 from J, leaving 16 bases between them. The CDR3 has 16 residues. DNA for the CDR3: TGTGCCAGCAGTGAAGTGTGTTTGCCGGGAACCACTGAAGCTTTCTTT. It yields the protein CASSEVCLPGTTEAFF.

The rearrangement links TRBV18 to TRBJ1-1; TRBD1 aligns across 8 bases. The CDR3 contains 15 residues. In germline, CDR1 is KGHSH, CDR2 LQKENI. Germline trimming cut 5 bases from V and 0 bases from J; bases unmatched to any gene: 5. CDR3 region: CASSFRTGLNTEAFF. The CDR3 DNA reads as TGTGCCAGCTCATTCCGGACAGGGTTGAACACTGAAGCTTTCTTT.

This chain uses TRBV5-1 with TRBJ1-1; a weak D match, TRBD1 (6 bases). Germline-derived CDR1 and CDR2 are SGHRS and YFSETQ. Trimming took 2 bases from V and 3 from J, leaving 20 bases between them. This CDR3 has 17 amino acids. CDR3 DNA sequence: TGCGCCAGCAGCTTACAGGGAGGCAGATTGTCGGACACTGAAGCTTTCTTT. Translating gives CASSLQGGRLSDTEAFF.

The count of this clone is one. The chain joins TRBV13 to TRBJ1-4; D might be TRBD1 (5 bases). Germline lookup yields CDR1 PRHDT and CDR2 FYEKMQ (reference sequence). V lost 0 bases and J 0 bases, leaving 8 bases between the germline ends. The CDR3 has 16 residues. CDR3 bases: TGTGCCAGCAGCTTAGGGGCGGGGGCAACTAATGAAAAACTGTTTTTT. Translated, it gives CASSLGAGATNEKLFF.

The chain links TRBV5-1 to TRBJ1-1; D is unresolved. Germline V gives CDR1 SGHRS, CDR2 YFSETQ. V was pared by 0 bases and J by 2 bases, with 8 bases between. The CDR3 sequence is 14 residues long. The CDR3 is CASSLDEPNTEAFF. The CDR3 coding sequence is TGCGCCAGCAGCTTGGACGAACCTAACACTGAAGCTTTCTTT.

This clone was found once. J is TRBJ1-4 and V is TRBV5-4; D is uncertain. V lost 2 bases, J lost 8 bases, and 13 bases lay in between. Germline V lookup: CDR1 SGHNT, CDR2 YYREEE (reference sequence). This CDR3 has 14 residues. For the CDR3, the DNA is TGTGCCAGCAGCTTTTCAAGCAGTGGGGAAAAACTGTTTTTT. Protein product: CASSFSSSGEKLFF.

The rearrangement uses TRBV18 and TRBJ1-2; 9 nucleotides line up with TRBD1. Germline V gives CDR1 KGHSH, CDR2 LQKENI. The V segment lost 1 base and the J segment 5 bases; nucleotides outside the gene matches: 5. The CDR3 totals 15 residues. DNA for the CDR3: TGTGCCAGCTCACCACGAACAGGGGGCGCGTATGGCTACACCTTC. It is translated as CASSPRTGGAYGYTF. Drawing the rest from reference TRBV18 and TRBJ1-2, the complete variable domain is NAGVMQNPRHLVRRRGQEARLRCSPMKGHSHVYWYRQLPEEGLKFMVYLQKENIIDESGMPKERFSAEFPKEGPSILRIQQVVRGDSAAYFCASSPRTGGAYGYTFGSGTRLTVV.

The chain employs TRBV6-4 and TRBJ2-1; 7 bases are shared with TRBD1. Trimming took 0 bases from V and 4 from J; bases not matched to a gene: 6. Germline V gene sequence: CDR1 MRHNA, CDR2 SNTAGT. The CDR3 runs to 16 residues. The CDR3 spells CASSDSKGAPYNEQFF. The CDR3 DNA reads as TGTGCCAGCAGTGACTCGAAGGGGGCCCCATACAATGAGCAGTTCTTC.

This clone was found a few times. The chain uses TRBV6-1 and TRBJ1-2; D unclear. Germline CDR1 and CDR2: MNHNS and SASEGT. The CDR3 is 13 amino acids. V lost 2 bases, J lost 1 base, and 5 bases lay in between. The CDR3 spells CASSEYLNYGYTF. Here the CDR3 DNA reads TGTGCCAGCAGTGAATATCTTAACTATGGCTACACCTTC.

The V and J genes are TRBV16 and TRBJ2-7; no definite D call. Looked up from germline, CDR1 is KGHSY and CDR2 is FQNENV. Trimming removed 0 bases from V and 0 bases from J, with 9 bases in between. This CDR3 contains 15 residues. This CDR3 is CASSQSGTSSYEQYF. CDR3 bases: TGTGCCAGCAGCCAATCCGGCACGAGCTCCTACGAGCAGTACTTC.

The genes are TRBV11-2 and TRBJ1-6, with D unclear. CDR1 SGHAT and CDR2 FQNNGV come from the germline V gene. The CDR3 extends over 14 amino acids. Trimming took off 1 base at V and 5 bases at J, with 6 bases between the two ends. CDR3 sequence: CASSLAPDNSPLHF. CDR3 nucleotides: TGTGCCAGCAGCTTAGCCCCCGATAATTCACCCCTCCACTTT.

V and J are TRBV5-1 and TRBJ1-2; 7 nucleotides match TRBD1. After removal of 4 bases from V and 6 bases from J, the junction contained 9 bases not matched to a gene. Germline-derived CDR1 and CDR2 are SGHRS and YFSETQ. CDR3 length: 14 amino acids. The CDR3 loop reads CASSPTGLGNGYTF. The CDR3, as DNA: TGCGCCAGCAGCCCGACAGGGCTAGGGAATGGCTACACCTTC. The full variable domain, its missing parts supplied by reference TRBV5-1 and TRBJ1-2, is KAGVTQTPRYLIKTRGQQVTLSCSPISGHRSVSWYQQTPGQGLQFLFEYFSETQRNKGNFPGRFSGRQFSNSRSEMNVSTLELGDSALYLCASSPTGLGNGYTFGSGTRLTVV.

J is TRBJ2-3 and V is TRBV5-4, with TRBD2 matching 8 bases. V shed 2 bases, J shed 1 base, and the junction held 3 bases outside the gene matches. Germline-derived CDR1 and CDR2 are SGHNT and YYREEE (reference sequence). CDR3 length: 15 amino acids. CDR3: CASSFGGAGTDTQYF. The CDR3 DNA follows: TGTGCCAGCAGCTTCGGGGGGGCGGGCACAGATACGCAGTATTTT.

The chain is built from TRBV7-8 and TRBJ1-6; D is undetermined. V was pared by 6 bases and J by 4 bases, with 10 bases between. The CDR3 loop spans 14 amino acids. Per germline, CDR1 SGHVS and CDR2 FQNEAQ. CDR3 DNA: TGTGCCAGCAGGGACGGCAGATATAATTCACCCCTCCACTTT. Its protein product is CASRDGRYNSPLHF.

CDR3 residues: CASSPRSSTGYEQYF. The CDR3 region has the DNA TGTGCCAGCAGCCCCCGATCATCCACGGGATACGAGCAGTACTTC. The chain combines TRBV5-4 with TRBJ2-7; possibly TRBD2 for D (5 bases). CDR3 length: 15 amino acids. Germline V gene lookup returns CDR1 SGHNT and CDR2 YYREEE (reference sequence). Trimming shortened V by 4 bases and J by 4 bases, and 18 bases separated the two germline ends.

J is TRBJ2-1 and V is TRBV11-2; no clear D gene. CDR3 size: 16 residues. From germline, CDR1 is SGHAT and CDR2 FQNNGV. V was pared by 1 base and J by 0 bases, with 10 bases between. The CDR3 spells CASSLAPPSSYNEQFF. Here the CDR3 DNA reads TGTGCCAGCAGCTTAGCCCCCCCTAGCTCCTACAATGAGCAGTTCTTC.